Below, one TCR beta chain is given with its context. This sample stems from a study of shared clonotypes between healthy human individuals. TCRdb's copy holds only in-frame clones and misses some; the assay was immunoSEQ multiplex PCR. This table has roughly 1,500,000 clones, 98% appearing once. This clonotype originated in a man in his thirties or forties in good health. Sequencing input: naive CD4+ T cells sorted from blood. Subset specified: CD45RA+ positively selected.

In DNA, the CDR3 is TGCGCCAGCAGCCGCGGAACAATCCAAGAGACCCAGTACTTC. Translating gives CASSRGTIQETQYF. The J gene is TRBJ2-5, the V gene TRBV5-1; D remains ambiguous. Germline V CDR1 and CDR2: SGHRS, YFSETQ. V was trimmed by 4 bases and J by 1 base, leaving 11 bases between them. This CDR3 is built from 14 residues.